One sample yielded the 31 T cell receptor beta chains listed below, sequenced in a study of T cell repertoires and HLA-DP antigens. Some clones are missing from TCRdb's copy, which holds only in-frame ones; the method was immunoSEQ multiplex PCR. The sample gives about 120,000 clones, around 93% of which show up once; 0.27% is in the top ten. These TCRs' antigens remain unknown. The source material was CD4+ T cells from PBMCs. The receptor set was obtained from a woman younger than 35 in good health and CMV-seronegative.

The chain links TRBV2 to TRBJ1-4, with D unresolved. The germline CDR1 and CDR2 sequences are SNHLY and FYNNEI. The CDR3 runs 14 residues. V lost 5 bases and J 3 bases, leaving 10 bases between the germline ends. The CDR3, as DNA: TGTGCCAGCAGTTTCGGACGGTCTAATGAAAAACTGTTTTTT. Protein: CASSFGRSNEKLFF.

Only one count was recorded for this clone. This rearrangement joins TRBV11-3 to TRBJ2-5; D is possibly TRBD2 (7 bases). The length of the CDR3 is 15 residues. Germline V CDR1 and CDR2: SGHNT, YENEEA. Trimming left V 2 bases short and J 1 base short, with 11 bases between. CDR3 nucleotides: TGTGCCAGCAGCTTAACAGGGAGGGGCCAAGAGACCCAGTACTTC. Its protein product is CASSLTGRGQETQYF.

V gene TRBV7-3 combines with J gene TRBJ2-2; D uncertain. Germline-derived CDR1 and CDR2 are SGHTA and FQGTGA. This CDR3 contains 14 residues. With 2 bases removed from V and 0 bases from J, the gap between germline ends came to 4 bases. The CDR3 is CASSLAANTGELFF. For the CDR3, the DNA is TGTGCCAGCAGCTTAGCCGCGAACACCGGGGAGCTGTTTTTT.

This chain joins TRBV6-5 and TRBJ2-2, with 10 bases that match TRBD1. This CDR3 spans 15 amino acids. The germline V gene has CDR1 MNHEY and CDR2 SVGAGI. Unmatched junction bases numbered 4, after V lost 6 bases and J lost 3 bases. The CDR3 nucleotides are TGTGCCAGCAGCTCTGGGACAGGGGACACCGGGGAGCTGTTTTTT. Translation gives CASSSGTGDTGELFF.

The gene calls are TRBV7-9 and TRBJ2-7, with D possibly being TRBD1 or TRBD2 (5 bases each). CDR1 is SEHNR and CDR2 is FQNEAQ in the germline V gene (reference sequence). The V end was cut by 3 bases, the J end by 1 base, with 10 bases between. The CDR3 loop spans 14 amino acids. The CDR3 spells CASSFWGKSYEQYF. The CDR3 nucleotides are TGTGCCAGCAGCTTTTGGGGGAAGTCCTACGAGCAGTACTTC. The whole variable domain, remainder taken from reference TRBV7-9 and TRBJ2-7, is DTGVSQNPRHKITKRGQNVTFRCDPISEHNRLYWYRQTLGQGPEFLTYFQNEAQLEKSRLLSDRFSAERPKGSFSTLEIQRTEQGDSAMYLCASSFWGKSYEQYFGPGTRLTVT.

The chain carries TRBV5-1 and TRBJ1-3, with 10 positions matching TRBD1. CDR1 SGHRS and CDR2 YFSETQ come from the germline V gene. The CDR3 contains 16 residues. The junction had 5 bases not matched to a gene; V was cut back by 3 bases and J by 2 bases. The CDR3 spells CASSWGQGRAGNTIYF. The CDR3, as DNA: TGCGCCAGCAGCTGGGGACAGGGGCGAGCTGGAAACACCATATATTTT.

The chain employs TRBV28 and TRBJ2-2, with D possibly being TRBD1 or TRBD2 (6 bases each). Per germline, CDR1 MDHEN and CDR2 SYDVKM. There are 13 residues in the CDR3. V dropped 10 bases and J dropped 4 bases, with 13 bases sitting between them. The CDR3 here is CATLQGGTGELFF. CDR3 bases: TGTGCCACCCTACAGGGAGGCACCGGGGAGCTGTTTTTT.

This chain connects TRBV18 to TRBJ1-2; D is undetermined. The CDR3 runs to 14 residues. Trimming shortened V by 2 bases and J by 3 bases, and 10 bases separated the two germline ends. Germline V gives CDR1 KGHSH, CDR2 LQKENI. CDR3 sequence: CASSPDWGDYGYTF. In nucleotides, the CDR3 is TGTGCCAGCTCACCAGATTGGGGAGACTATGGCTACACCTTC.

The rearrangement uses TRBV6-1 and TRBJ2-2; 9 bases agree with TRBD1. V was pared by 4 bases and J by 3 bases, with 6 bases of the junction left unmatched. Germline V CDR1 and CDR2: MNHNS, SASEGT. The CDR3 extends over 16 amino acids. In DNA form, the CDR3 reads TGTGCCAGCAGTGGACAGACAGGGGGGTACACCGGGGAGCTGTTTTTT. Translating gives CASSGQTGGYTGELFF.

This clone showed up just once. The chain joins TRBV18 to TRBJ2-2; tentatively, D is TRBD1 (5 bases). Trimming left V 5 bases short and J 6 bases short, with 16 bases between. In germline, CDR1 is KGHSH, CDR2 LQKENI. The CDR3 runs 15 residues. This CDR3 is CASSSETQGSGELFF. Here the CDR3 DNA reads TGTGCCAGCTCATCTGAGACCCAGGGTTCCGGGGAGCTGTTTTTT.

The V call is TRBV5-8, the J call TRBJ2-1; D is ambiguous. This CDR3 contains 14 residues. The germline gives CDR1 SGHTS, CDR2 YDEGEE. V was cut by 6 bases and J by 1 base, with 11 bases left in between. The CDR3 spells CASTLIGSYNEQFF. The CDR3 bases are TGTGCCAGCACCCTGATCGGGTCCTACAATGAGCAGTTCTTC.

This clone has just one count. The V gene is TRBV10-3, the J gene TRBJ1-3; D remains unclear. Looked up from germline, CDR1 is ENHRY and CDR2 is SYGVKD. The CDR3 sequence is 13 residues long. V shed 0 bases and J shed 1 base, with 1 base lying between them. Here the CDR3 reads CAISESSGNTIYF. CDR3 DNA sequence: TGTGCCATCAGTGAGTCTTCTGGAAACACCATATATTTT.

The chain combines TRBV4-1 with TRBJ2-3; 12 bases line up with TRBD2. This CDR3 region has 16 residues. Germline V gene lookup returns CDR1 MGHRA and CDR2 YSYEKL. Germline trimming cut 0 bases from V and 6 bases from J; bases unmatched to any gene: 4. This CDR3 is CASSQDTTSGRDTQYF. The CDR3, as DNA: TGCGCCAGCAGCCAAGATACCACTAGCGGGAGGGATACGCAGTATTTT.

Here the CDR3 reads CASSLAAKETQYF. As DNA, the CDR3 is TGTGCCAGCAGCTTAGCAGCGAAGGAGACCCAGTACTTC. The V call is TRBV7-2, the J call TRBJ2-5; D is unresolved. This CDR3 is built from 13 residues. The germline gives CDR1 SGHTA, CDR2 FQGNSA. The V end was cut by 0 bases, the J end by 5 bases, with 7 bases between.

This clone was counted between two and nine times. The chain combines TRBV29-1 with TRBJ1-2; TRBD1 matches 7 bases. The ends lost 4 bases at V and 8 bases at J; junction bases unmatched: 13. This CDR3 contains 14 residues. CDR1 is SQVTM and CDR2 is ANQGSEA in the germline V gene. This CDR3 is CSVGGQLTIKGYTF. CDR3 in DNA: TGCAGCGTTGGGGGACAGTTAACTATTAAGGGCTACACCTTC.

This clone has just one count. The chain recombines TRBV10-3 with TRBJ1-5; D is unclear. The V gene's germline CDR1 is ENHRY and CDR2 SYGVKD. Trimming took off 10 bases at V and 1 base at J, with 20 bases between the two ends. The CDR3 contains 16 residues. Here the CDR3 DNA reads TGTGCCACCGGAGGAGCTGAAGGAAGGAGCAATCAGCCCCAGCATTTT. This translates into CATGGAEGRSNQPQHF.

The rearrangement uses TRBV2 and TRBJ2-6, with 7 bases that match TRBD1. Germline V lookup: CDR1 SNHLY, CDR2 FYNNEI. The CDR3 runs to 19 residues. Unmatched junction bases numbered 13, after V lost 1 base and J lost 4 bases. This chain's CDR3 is CASSEVPGQKVRGANVLTF. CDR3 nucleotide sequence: TGTGCCAGCAGTGAAGTGCCGGGACAGAAAGTGCGGGGGGCCAACGTCCTGACTTTC.

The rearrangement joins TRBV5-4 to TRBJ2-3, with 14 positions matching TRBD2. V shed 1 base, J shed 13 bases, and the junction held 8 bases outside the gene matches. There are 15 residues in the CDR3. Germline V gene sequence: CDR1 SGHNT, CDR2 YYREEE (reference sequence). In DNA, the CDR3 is TGTGCCAGCAGCTTGTCCGGGACTAGCGGGAGAGGCGAGTATTTT. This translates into CASSLSGTSGRGEYF.

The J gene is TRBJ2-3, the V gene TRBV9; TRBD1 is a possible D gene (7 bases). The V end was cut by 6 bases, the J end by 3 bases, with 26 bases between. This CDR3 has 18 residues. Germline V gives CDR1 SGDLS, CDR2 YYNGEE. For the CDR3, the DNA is TGTGCCAGCACGGAGGGGGCGGGGCACCTGACCGTGACAGATACGCAGTATTTT. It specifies CASTEGAGHLTVTDTQYF.

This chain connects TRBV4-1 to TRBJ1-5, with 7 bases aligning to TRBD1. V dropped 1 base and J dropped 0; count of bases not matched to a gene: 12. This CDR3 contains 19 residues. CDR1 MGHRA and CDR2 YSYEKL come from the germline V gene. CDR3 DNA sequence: TGCGCCAGCAGCCAAGGGTCCAGGGGGTCCTACTATAGCAATCAGCCCCAGCATTTT. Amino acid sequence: CASSQGSRGSYYSNQPQHF.

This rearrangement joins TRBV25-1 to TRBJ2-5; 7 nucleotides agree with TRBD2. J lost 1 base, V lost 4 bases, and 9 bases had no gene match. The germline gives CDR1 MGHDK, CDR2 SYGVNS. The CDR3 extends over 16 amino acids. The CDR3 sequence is CASSAGGDRGQETQYF. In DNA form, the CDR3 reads TGTGCCAGCAGTGCTGGGGGGGACCGGGGCCAAGAGACCCAGTACTTC.

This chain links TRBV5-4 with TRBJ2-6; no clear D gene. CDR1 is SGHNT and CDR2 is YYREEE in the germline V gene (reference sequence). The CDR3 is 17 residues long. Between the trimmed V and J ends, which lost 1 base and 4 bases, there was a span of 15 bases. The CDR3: CASSLQSRPSGANVLTF. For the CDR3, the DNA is TGTGCCAGCAGCTTGCAATCCAGACCCTCCGGGGCCAACGTCCTGACTTTC.

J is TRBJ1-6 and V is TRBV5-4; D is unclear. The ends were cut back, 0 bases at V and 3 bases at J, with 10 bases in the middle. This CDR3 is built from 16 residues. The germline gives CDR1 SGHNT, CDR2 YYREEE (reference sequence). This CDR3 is CASSLAGPRYNSPLHF. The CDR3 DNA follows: TGTGCCAGCAGCTTGGCCGGCCCTCGCTATAATTCACCCCTCCACTTT.

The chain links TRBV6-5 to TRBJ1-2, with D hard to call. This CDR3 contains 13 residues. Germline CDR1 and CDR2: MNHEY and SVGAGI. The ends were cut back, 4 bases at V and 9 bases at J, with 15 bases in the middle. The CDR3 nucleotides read TGTGCCAGCAGTTTGCGGGGTGGCCAGAGCTACACCTTC. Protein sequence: CASSLRGGQSYTF.

The CDR3, as DNA: TGTGCCATCAGCCATACTAGCGGGGGGACCCCCTACAATGAGCAGTTCTTC. Its protein is CAISHTSGGTPYNEQFF. This chain connects TRBV10-3 to TRBJ2-1, with 12 bases aligning to TRBD2. The ends lost 6 bases at V and 2 bases at J; junction bases unmatched: 8. CDR1 is ENHRY and CDR2 is SYGVKD in the germline V gene. The length of the CDR3 is 17 residues.

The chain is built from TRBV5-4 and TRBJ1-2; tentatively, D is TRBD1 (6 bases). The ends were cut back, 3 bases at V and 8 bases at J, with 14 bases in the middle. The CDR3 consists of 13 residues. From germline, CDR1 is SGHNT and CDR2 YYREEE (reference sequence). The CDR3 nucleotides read TGTGCCAGCAGCTCAACAGGGACGGTGGGCTACACCTTC. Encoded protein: CASSSTGTVGYTF.

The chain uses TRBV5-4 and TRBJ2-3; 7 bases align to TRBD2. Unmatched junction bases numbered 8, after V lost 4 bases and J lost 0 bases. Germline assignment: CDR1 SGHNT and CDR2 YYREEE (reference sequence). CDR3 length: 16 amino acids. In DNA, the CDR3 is TGTGCCAGCAGCCGGGGGGTGGGAGCTAGCACAGATACGCAGTATTTT. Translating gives CASSRGVGASTDTQYF.

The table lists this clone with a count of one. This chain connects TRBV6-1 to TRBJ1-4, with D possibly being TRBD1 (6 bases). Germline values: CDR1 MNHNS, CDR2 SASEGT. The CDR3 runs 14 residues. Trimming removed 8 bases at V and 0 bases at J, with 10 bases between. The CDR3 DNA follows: TGTGCCAGCCGGGGGGCTGCAACTAATGAAAAACTGTTTTTT. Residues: CASRGAATNEKLFF.

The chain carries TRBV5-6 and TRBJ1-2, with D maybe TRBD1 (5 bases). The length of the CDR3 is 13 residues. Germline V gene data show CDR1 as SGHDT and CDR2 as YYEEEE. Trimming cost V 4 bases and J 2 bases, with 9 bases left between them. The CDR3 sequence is CASSLGGNYGYTF. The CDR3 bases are TGTGCCAGCAGCCTCGGGGGGAACTATGGCTACACCTTC.

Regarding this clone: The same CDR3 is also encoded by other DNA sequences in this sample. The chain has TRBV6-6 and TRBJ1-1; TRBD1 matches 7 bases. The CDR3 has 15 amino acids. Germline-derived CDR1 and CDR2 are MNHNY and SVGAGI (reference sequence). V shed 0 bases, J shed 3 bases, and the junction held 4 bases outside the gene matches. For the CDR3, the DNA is TGTGCCAGCAGTTACTCGTTAACAGGGGACACTGAAGCTTTCTTT. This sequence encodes CASSYSLTGDTEAFF.

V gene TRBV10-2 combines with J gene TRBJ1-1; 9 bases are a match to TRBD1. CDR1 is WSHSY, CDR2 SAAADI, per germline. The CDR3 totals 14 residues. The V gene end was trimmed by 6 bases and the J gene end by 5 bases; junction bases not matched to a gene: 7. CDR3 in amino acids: CASRWHRGQTEAFF. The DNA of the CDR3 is TGCGCCAGCAGATGGCACAGGGGGCAAACTGAAGCTTTCTTT.